One T cell receptor beta chain is described in this entry. These data are taken from a study of blood T cell repertoires in COVID-19. The table came from immunoSEQ multiplex PCR; TCRdb's copy has only in-frame clones and leaves some out. Of tens of thousands of clones listed, approximately 85% are singletons. The germline V and J ends were trimmed by 1 base and 0 bases, with 7 bases remaining between them. Germline V gene lookup returns CDR1 MNHNS and CDR2 SASEGT. This CDR3 spans 15 amino acids. The clonotype originates from a man over 45 with active COVID-19. This chain uses TRBV6-1 with TRBJ2-1; D might be TRBD2 (5 bases). The sequenced sample consisted of peripheral blood. CDR3 DNA: TGTGCCAGCAGTGAAGGTCGGGGCTCCTACAATGAGCAGTTCTTC. It encodes CASSEGRGSYNEQFF.